The clone carrying this TCR beta chain was counted a few times. What it binds is unknown. The PCR had 60 Vbeta and 13 Jbeta primers. Methods used by the authors: Later work found 80 million or so unique TCR beta chains, with about 10 million shared. Sequencing was performed with immunoSEQ multiplex PCR; in TCRdb, only in-frame clones are kept and a portion is missing. V and J calls and clone size come straight from that table; D and trimming were deduced from the DNA. This sample has over 150,000 clones; around 77% occur once, and the top ten carry around 3.4%. These data belong to a study of cytomegalovirus exposure and HLA in healthy donors. General study results and limits: The authors enumerated over 150 TCR beta chains as linked to cytomegalovirus. The authors confirmed in vitro that a few CMV-associated chains were specific for CMV antigens.

This CDR3 comprises 16 residues. The specimen sequenced was PBMCs. The clonotype was recovered from a man younger than 45 in good health and CMV-seropositive. The J gene is TRBJ1-5, the V gene TRBV7-5. TRBV7-5 is flagged as a pseudogene. The CDR3 DNA sequence: TGTGCCAGAAGCTTAGCTGGGGGGGATAGCAATCAGCCCCAGCATTTT. This codes for CARSLAGGDSNQPQHF.